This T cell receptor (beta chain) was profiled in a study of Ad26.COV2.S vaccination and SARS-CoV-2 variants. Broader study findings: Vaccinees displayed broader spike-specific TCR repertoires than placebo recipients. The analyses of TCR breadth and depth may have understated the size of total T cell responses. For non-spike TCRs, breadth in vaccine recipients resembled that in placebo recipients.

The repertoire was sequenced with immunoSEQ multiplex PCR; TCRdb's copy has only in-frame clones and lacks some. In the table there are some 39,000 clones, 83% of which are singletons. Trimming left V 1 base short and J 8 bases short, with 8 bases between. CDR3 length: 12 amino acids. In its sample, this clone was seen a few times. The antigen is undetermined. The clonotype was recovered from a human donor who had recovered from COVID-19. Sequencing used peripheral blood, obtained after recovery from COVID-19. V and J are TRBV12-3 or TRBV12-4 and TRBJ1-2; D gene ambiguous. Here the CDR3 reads CASSLENRGYTF. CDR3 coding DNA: TGTGCCAGCAGTTTAGAGAATCGCGGCTACACCTTC.